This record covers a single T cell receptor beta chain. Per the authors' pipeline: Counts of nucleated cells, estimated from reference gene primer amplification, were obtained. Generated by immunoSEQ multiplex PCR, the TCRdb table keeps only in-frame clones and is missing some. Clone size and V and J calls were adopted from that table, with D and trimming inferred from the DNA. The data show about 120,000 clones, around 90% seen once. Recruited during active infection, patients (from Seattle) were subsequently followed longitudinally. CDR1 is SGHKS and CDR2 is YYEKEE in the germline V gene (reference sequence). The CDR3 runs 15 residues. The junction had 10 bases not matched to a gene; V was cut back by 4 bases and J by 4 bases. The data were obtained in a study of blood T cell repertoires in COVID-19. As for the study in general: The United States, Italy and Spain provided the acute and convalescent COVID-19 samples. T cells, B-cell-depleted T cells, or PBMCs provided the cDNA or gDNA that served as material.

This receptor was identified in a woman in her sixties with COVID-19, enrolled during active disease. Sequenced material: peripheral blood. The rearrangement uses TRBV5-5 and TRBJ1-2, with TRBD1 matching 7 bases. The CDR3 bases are TGTGCCAGCAGCGCGACGACAGGGTCGAGCTATGGCTACACCTTC. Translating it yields CASSATTGSSYGYTF.